This T cell receptor beta chain was documented in a study of cytomegalovirus exposure and HLA in healthy donors. In regard to this clone: Antigen specificity is unknown.

Primers: 60 Vbeta forward and 13 Jbeta reverse. The data were produced by immunoSEQ multiplex PCR, yet TCRdb's version contains in-frame clones alone and is incomplete. The repertoire holds more than 130,000 clones, with roughly 83% as singletons. This CDR3 has 13 amino acids. Germline CDR1 GTSNPN, CDR2 SVGIG (reference sequence). Deletions cut 0 bases from V and 13 bases from J, with 16 bases between. Study conclusions and caveats: An analysis was carried out at a later point. It showed that HLA-associated TCR beta chains were more clonally expanded than equally common non-associated chains.

The receptor was isolated from a middle-aged man in good health and CMV-seropositive. The chain joins TRBV30 to TRBJ2-1; D is possibly TRBD2 (6 bases). Specimen: PBMCs. CDR3 sequence (DNA): TGTGCCTGGAGTGTAATCTCCCTAGCGCTACAGTTCTTC. As protein: CAWSVISLALQFF. Filled out from reference TRBV30 and TRBJ2-1, the complete variable domain reads SQTIHQWPATLVQPVGSPLSLECTVEGTSNPNLYWYRQAAGRGLQLLFYSVGIGQISSEVPQNLSASRPQDRQFILSSKKLLLSDSGFYLCAWSVISLALQFFGPGTRLTVL.